The 17 T cell receptor beta chains below were found in one sample sequenced in a study of Ad26.COV2.S vaccination and SARS-CoV-2 variants. Produced via immunoSEQ multiplex PCR; TCRdb's table is partial and in-frame only. The repertoire consists of under 600,000 clones, with approximately 90% occurring once and the leading ten covering about 1.5%. Treatment denoted: approximately 18 received Ad26.COV2.S at low or high dose, single or two shots; about 5 received placebo; per-sample allocation not given. Collection of the samples took place on day 63 after the first injection of vaccine or placebo. This material consisted of peripheral blood, taken in a trial of Ad26.COV2.S vaccine versus placebo. The receptors come from a person between 18 and 65 years old who received the Ad26.COV2.S COVID-19 vaccine or a placebo.

This chain joins TRBV21-1 and TRBJ2-5; the table assigns TRBD1, which was not confirmed against the DNA. TRBV21-1 is a listed pseudogene. This CDR3 has 15 residues. CDR3 nucleotides: TGTGCCAGCACCTGGGGCGCAGGGCTCCAAGAGACCCAGTACTTC. Protein product: CASTWGAGLQETQYF.

The chain uses TRBV27 and TRBJ2-5, with a tentative D call TRBD2 (6 bases). Germline lookup yields CDR1 MNHEY and CDR2 SMNVEV (reference sequence). The V end lost 2 bases, the J end lost 14 bases, and 18 bases lay between the germline ends. The CDR3 is 13 amino acids. The CDR3: CASSLKRGTGGYF. The CDR3, as DNA: TGTGCCAGCAGTTTAAAGCGCGGGACTGGGGGTTACTTC.

Only a few counts were recorded for this clone. The chain combines TRBV25-1 with TRBJ2-7; D unresolved. In germline, CDR1 is MGHDK, CDR2 SYGVNS. This CDR3 region has 11 residues. The V end lost 3 bases, the J end lost 4 bases, and 4 bases lay between the germline ends. The CDR3 sequence is CASSEGYEQYF. In nucleotides, the CDR3 is TGTGCCAGCAGTGAGGGGTACGAGCAGTACTTC.

The rearrangement uses TRBV6-5 and TRBJ2-7; TRBD2 is a possible D gene (7 bases). The V gene lost 6 bases and the J gene lost 0 bases, with 15 bases spanning the gap. This CDR3 is 15 amino acids long. In germline, CDR1 is MNHEY, CDR2 SVGAGI. CDR3 region: CASRGTKGDSYEQYF. The CDR3 DNA reads TGTGCCAGCAGGGGGACTAAGGGGGACTCCTACGAGCAGTACTTC.

The chain carries TRBV6-2 or TRBV6-3 and TRBJ2-1, with 7 bases that match TRBD1. Losses at the gene ends were 5 bases for V and 6 bases for J; bases not matched to a gene: 7. The CDR3 length is 14 residues. Germline V gene lookup returns CDR1 MNHEY and CDR2 SVGEGT. DNA for the CDR3: TGTGCCAGCAGTCGACAGGGAATCCGCAATGAGCAGTTCTTC. Protein: CASSRQGIRNEQFF.

V is TRBV28 and J is TRBJ1-1; maybe TRBD1 (5 bases). The CDR3 length is 13 residues. Trimming cost V 3 bases and J 5 bases, with 10 bases left between them. Germline V CDR1 and CDR2: MDHEN, SYDVKM. Here the CDR3 reads CASSFGAQTEAFF. The CDR3 nucleotides are TGTGCCAGCAGTTTTGGGGCGCAGACTGAAGCTTTCTTT.

The V and J genes are TRBV9 and TRBJ2-5; D call uncertain. V lost 2 bases, J lost 3 bases, and 8 bases lay in between. This CDR3 is 13 amino acids long. The germline gives CDR1 SGDLS, CDR2 YYNGEE. CDR3 in amino acids: CASSVYQEETQYF. The DNA for the CDR3 is TGTGCCAGCAGCGTCTACCAGGAAGAGACCCAGTACTTC.

The J gene is TRBJ2-5, the V gene TRBV5-4, with D unclear. CDR1 SGHNT and CDR2 YYREEE come from the germline V gene (reference sequence). The V end lost 2 bases, the J end lost 5 bases, and 7 bases lay between the germline ends. CDR3 length: 12 residues. CDR3 nucleotide sequence: TGTGCCAGCAGCTTACCCGGGGAGACCCAGTACTTC. It yields the protein CASSLPGETQYF.

The gene calls are TRBV4-1 and TRBJ2-1; no clear D. The CDR3 consists of 14 residues. Germline V gene lookup returns CDR1 MGHRA and CDR2 YSYEKL. The ends were cut back, 0 bases at V and 1 base at J, with 4 bases in the middle. CDR3 in amino acids: CASSQEVSYNEQFF. In DNA form, the CDR3 reads TGCGCCAGCAGCCAAGAAGTATCCTACAATGAGCAGTTCTTC.

The genes are TRBV6-5 and TRBJ2-7; 8 bases are a match to TRBD1. Per the germline V gene, CDR1 is MNHEY and CDR2 is SVGAGI. The CDR3 totals 15 residues. The V gene end was trimmed by 5 bases and the J gene end by 3 bases; junction bases not matched to a gene: 9. The CDR3 DNA reads TGTGCCAGCAGTAACGACAGGGGAACAGTCTACGAGCAGTACTTC. It specifies CASSNDRGTVYEQYF.

This clone was counted a single time. The chain couples TRBV6-5 to TRBJ2-1, with a weak D call TRBD1 (6 bases). CDR3 size: 14 residues. Germline V gives CDR1 MNHEY, CDR2 SVGAGI. The V and J ends lost 4 bases and 3 bases respectively, with 10 bases between them. CDR3 in DNA: TGTGCCAGCAGTTCGCCGACAGGCTACAATGAGCAGTTCTTC. Amino acids: CASSSPTGYNEQFF.

The chain carries TRBV5-1 and TRBJ2-4; D is perhaps TRBD2 (6 bases). The CDR3 runs to 14 residues. Germline assignment: CDR1 SGHRS and CDR2 YFSETQ. V was trimmed by 4 bases and J by 0 bases, leaving 8 bases between them. The CDR3 is CASSTGLAKNIQYF. Here the CDR3 DNA reads TGCGCCAGCAGCACGGGACTAGCCAAAAACATTCAGTACTTC. Together with reference TRBV5-1 and TRBJ2-4, the CDR3 gives the full variable domain: KAGVTQTPRYLIKTRGQQVTLSCSPISGHRSVSWYQQTPGQGLQFLFEYFSETQRNKGNFPGRFSGRQFSNSRSEMNVSTLELGDSALYLCASSTGLAKNIQYFGAGTRLSVL.

The chain is built from TRBV19 and TRBJ2-2; D unclear. CDR3 length: 15 amino acids. Trimming took off 3 bases at V and 0 bases at J, with 8 bases between the two ends. Germline loops: CDR1 LNHDA, CDR2 SQIVND (reference sequence). CDR3 protein: CASSIYSTNTGELFF. Here the CDR3 DNA reads TGTGCCAGTAGTATTTACTCCACGAACACCGGGGAGCTGTTTTTT. Full variable domain (missing parts from reference TRBV19 and TRBJ2-2): DGGITQSPKYLFRKEGQNVTLSCEQNLNHDAMYWYRQDPGQGLRLIYYSQIVNDFQKGDIAEGYSVSREKKESFPLTVTSAQKNPTAFYLCASSIYSTNTGELFFGEGSRLTVL.

This chain connects TRBV15 to TRBJ1-1, with D unresolved. V lost 1 base, J lost 6 bases, and 12 bases lay in between. CDR3 size: 14 residues. Germline V gene sequence: CDR1 LNHNV, CDR2 YYDKDF (reference sequence). CDR3 bases: TGTGCCACCAGCAGAGGCAAGGGTTCGGCTGAAGCTTTCTTT. Its translation: CATSRGKGSAEAFF.

This clone came up a few times. This chain joins TRBV6-5 and TRBJ2-2, with 9 positions matching TRBD1. The CDR3 covers 15 residues. The germline V gene has CDR1 MNHEY and CDR2 SVGAGI. Losses at the gene ends were 4 bases for V and 6 bases for J; bases not matched to a gene: 6. This CDR3 reads CASSSGTGIPGELFF. In nucleotides, the CDR3 is TGTGCCAGCAGTTCCGGGACAGGGATTCCCGGGGAGCTGTTTTTT.

This chain joins TRBV19 and TRBJ2-7; 10 nucleotides agree with TRBD1. The V and J ends lost 6 bases and 6 bases, in that order; junction bases with no gene match: 5. The germline CDR1 and CDR2 sequences are LNHDA and SQIVND (reference sequence). The CDR3 extends over 13 amino acids. This chain's CDR3 is CASRKGQGLEQYF. CDR3 DNA sequence: TGTGCCAGTAGGAAGGGACAGGGGCTCGAGCAGTACTTC. The full variable domain, in which reference TRBV19 and TRBJ2-7 provide the parts outside the CDR3, is DGGITQSPKYLFRKEGQNVTLSCEQNLNHDAMYWYRQDPGQGLRLIYYSQIVNDFQKGDIAEGYSVSREKKESFPLTVTSAQKNPTAFYLCASRKGQGLEQYFGPGTRLTVT.

This chain joins TRBV6-2 or TRBV6-3 and TRBJ1-2; D unclear. This CDR3 region has 14 residues. Between the trimmed V and J ends, which lost 0 bases and 4 bases, there was a span of 9 bases. CDR1 and CDR2 from the germline V gene are MNHEY and SVGEGT. CDR3 sequence (DNA): TGTGCCAGCAGTTACTCGGTGGCAGGCTATGGCTACACCTTC. Protein product: CASSYSVAGYGYTF.